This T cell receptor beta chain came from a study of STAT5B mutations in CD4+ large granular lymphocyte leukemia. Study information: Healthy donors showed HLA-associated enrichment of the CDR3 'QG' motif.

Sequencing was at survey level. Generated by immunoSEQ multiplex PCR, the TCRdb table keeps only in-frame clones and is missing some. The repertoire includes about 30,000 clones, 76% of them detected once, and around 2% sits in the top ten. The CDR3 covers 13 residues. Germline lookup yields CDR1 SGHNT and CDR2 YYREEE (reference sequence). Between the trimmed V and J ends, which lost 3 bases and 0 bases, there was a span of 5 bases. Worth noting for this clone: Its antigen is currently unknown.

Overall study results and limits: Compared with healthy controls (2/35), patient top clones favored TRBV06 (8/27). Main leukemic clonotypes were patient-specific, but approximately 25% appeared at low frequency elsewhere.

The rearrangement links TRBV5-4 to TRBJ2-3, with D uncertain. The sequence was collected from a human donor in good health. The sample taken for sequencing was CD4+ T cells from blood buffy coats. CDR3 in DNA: TGTGCCAGCAGCTCGACTAGCACAGATACGCAGTATTTT. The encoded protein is CASSSTSTDTQYF.